Listed here are 25 T cell receptor beta chains from one sample, sequenced in a study of blood T cell repertoires in COVID-19. Sequencing was performed with immunoSEQ multiplex PCR; in TCRdb, only in-frame clones are kept and a portion is missing. The profile shows more than 95,000 clones, about 84% of them singletons. The sample consisted of peripheral blood. The source of these receptors is a human donor in a cohort sampled during active COVID-19.

The J gene is TRBJ2-5, the V gene TRBV29-1; 10 bases map to TRBD2. V shed 3 bases, J shed 4 bases, and the junction held 2 bases outside the gene matches. Germline V lookup: CDR1 SQVTM, CDR2 ANQGSEA. The CDR3 totals 13 residues. The CDR3 reads CSVELAGAETQYF. In DNA form, the CDR3 reads TGCAGCGTTGAGCTAGCGGGAGCAGAGACCCAGTACTTC.

The J gene is TRBJ1-1, the V gene TRBV30; D gene unclear. With 3 bases removed from V and 1 base from J, the gap between germline ends came to 15 bases. This CDR3 is built from 15 residues. Per the germline V gene, CDR1 is GTSNPN and CDR2 is SVGIG (reference sequence). In nucleotides, the CDR3 is TGTGCCTGGAGACTAGGGTTCAGATGGAACACTGAAGCTTTCTTT. Translated: CAWRLGFRWNTEAFF.

This clone was seen only a few times. The chain is built from TRBV11-2 and TRBJ2-1; 10 bases are a match to TRBD2. The CDR3 extends over 18 amino acids. J was trimmed by 5 bases and V by 1 base; bases with no gene match: 11. Germline lookup yields CDR1 SGHAT and CDR2 FQNNGV. The CDR3 protein is CASSLAGWSSGRNNEQFF. Written as DNA, the CDR3 is TGTGCCAGCAGCTTAGCGGGGTGGTCTAGCGGGAGAAACAATGAGCAGTTCTTC.

The chain employs TRBV15 and TRBJ2-7; 9 bases map to TRBD2. V shed 0 bases and J 5 bases; nucleotides not matched to a gene: 11. CDR3 length: 17 amino acids. CDR1 LNHNV and CDR2 YYDKDF come from the germline V gene (reference sequence). This chain's CDR3 is CATSRDLLREGPDEQYF. The CDR3 nucleotides read TGTGCCACCAGCAGAGATTTGTTGCGGGAGGGCCCGGACGAGCAGTACTTC.

The rearrangement uses TRBV5-5 and TRBJ2-1; 8 bases agree with TRBD1. J gave up 6 bases and V 3 bases, and 5 bases lay outside the gene matches. Per the germline V gene, CDR1 is SGHKS and CDR2 is YYEKEE (reference sequence). The CDR3 length is 14 residues. The CDR3 here is CASSYGQGSNEQFF. CDR3 sequence (DNA): TGTGCCAGCAGCTATGGACAGGGTAGCAATGAGCAGTTCTTC.

The chain links TRBV3-1 (or the pseudogene TRBV3-2) to TRBJ2-2; 11 bases map to TRBD2. The germline V gene encodes CDR1 LGHDT and CDR2 YNNKEL (reference sequence). The J segment lost 5 bases and the V segment lost 6 bases, leaving 5 bases of the junction unmatched. There are 15 residues in the CDR3. DNA of the CDR3: TGTGCCAGCAGACCACTAGCGGGAGATACCGGGGAGCTGTTTTTT. It yields the protein CASRPLAGDTGELFF.

This clone was counted once. The rearrangement uses TRBV5-1 and TRBJ2-7; 13 bases line up with TRBD2. The CDR3 consists of 17 residues. The germline V gene encodes CDR1 SGHRS and CDR2 YFSETQ. With V trimmed by 4 bases and J by 3 bases, 10 bases remained unmatched. The CDR3 sequence is CASSLWTSGSYNYEQYF. CDR3 bases: TGCGCCAGCAGCCTCTGGACTAGCGGGAGTTACAACTACGAGCAGTACTTC.

The CDR3 region has the DNA TGCGCCAGCAGCCCGAGTACCGGACTAGCGGGAGAAAGAGCCCCCTACGAGCAGTACTTC. It encodes CASSPSTGLAGERAPYEQYF. V usage is TRBV5-1 and J usage is TRBJ2-7, with TRBD2 matching 13 bases. Trimming removed 4 bases from V and 2 bases from J; junction bases left unmatched: 18. In germline, CDR1 is SGHRS, CDR2 YFSETQ. The CDR3 has 20 amino acids. The variable domain in full, completed from reference TRBV5-1 and TRBJ2-7, reads KAGVTQTPRYLIKTRGQQVTLSCSPISGHRSVSWYQQTPGQGLQFLFEYFSETQRNKGNFPGRFSGRQFSNSRSEMNVSTLELGDSALYLCASSPSTGLAGERAPYEQYFGPGTRLTVT.

The rearrangement joins TRBV24-1 to TRBJ2-3; TRBD2 is a possible D gene (6 bases). Trimming removed 8 bases from V and 4 bases from J, with 12 bases in between. CDR3 length: 13 residues. Germline CDR1 reads KGHDR; CDR2 reads SFDVKD. CDR3 in amino acids: CATKGAGPDTQYF. CDR3 coding DNA: TGTGCCACCAAAGGGGCGGGACCAGATACGCAGTATTTT.

The chain recombines TRBV28 with TRBJ2-2; TRBD1 matches at 9 bases. V shed 6 bases, J shed 4 bases, and the junction held 9 bases outside the gene matches. Germline CDR1 and CDR2: MDHEN and SYDVKM. The CDR3 is 16 amino acids. DNA for the CDR3: TGTGCCAGCAGCCTCACCGGGACAGGGCTCACCGGGGAGCTGTTTTTT. It yields the protein CASSLTGTGLTGELFF.

This chain links TRBV28 with TRBJ1-3, with a tentative D call TRBD1 (6 bases). The CDR3 spans 17 residues. Germline-derived CDR1 and CDR2 are MDHEN and SYDVKM. V lost 2 bases and J lost 0, with 14 bases in between. CDR3 coding DNA: TGTGCCAGCAGTTTAGATGGACAGCTCAGCTCTGGAAACACCATATATTTT. Protein: CASSLDGQLSSGNTIYF. The full variable domain, with the rest looked up from reference TRBV28 and TRBJ1-3, is DVKVTQSSRYLVKRTGEKVFLECVQDMDHENMFWYRQDPGLGLRLIYFSYDVKMKEKGDIPEGYSVSREKKERFSLILESASTNQTSMYLCASSLDGQLSSGNTIYFGEGSWLTVV.

The chain has TRBV5-1 and TRBJ2-3, with D possibly TRBD2 on 7 matching bases. Trimming removed 3 bases from V and 5 bases from J, with 16 bases in between. From germline, CDR1 is SGHRS and CDR2 YFSETQ. The CDR3 consists of 15 residues. The CDR3 reads CASSSTRGGQDTQYF. The DNA of the CDR3 is TGCGCCAGCAGCTCCACACGCGGGGGACAAGATACGCAGTATTTT.

In nucleotides, the CDR3 is TGCGCCAGCAGCACTAGCCCGGGACAGAGGAATGAAAAACTGTTTTTT. Protein: CASSTSPGQRNEKLFF. The rearrangement links TRBV5-1 to TRBJ1-4, with TRBD1 matching 7 bases. Germline V gene sequence: CDR1 SGHRS, CDR2 YFSETQ. The ends lost 4 bases at V and 5 bases at J; junction bases unmatched: 11. The CDR3 is 16 amino acids.

The sample holds a few counts of this clone. The CDR3 DNA sequence: TGCGCCAGCAGCTTGTGGTTCTCCCCGACAGCATTGAACACTGAAGCTTTCTTT. It encodes CASSLWFSPTALNTEAFF. The V and J genes are TRBV5-1 and TRBJ1-1, with D maybe TRBD1 (5 bases). CDR3 length: 18 residues. Germline V lookup: CDR1 SGHRS, CDR2 YFSETQ. V was trimmed by 1 base and J by 0 bases, leaving 19 bases between them.

This clone is a singleton in its sample. The chain is built from TRBV11-2 and TRBJ2-5, with D tentatively TRBD2 (5 bases). Germline CDR1 is SGHAT and CDR2 is FQNNGV. This CDR3 comprises 14 residues. V gave up 3 bases and J gave up 5 bases, with 13 bases separating them. CDR3 amino acids: CASSFRRRGETQYF. The DNA for the CDR3 is TGTGCCAGCAGCTTCCGGCGCCGAGGGGAGACCCAGTACTTC.

This clone showed up just once. This rearrangement joins TRBV5-1 to TRBJ2-1; D gene ambiguous. Germline assignment: CDR1 SGHRS and CDR2 YFSETQ. The CDR3 consists of 14 residues. V lost 0 bases and J 6 bases, leaving 10 bases between the germline ends. CDR3 nucleotide sequence: TGCGCCAGCAGCTTGGCCGGCACGGGCAATGAGCAGTTCTTC. Amino acid sequence: CASSLAGTGNEQFF.

The V call is TRBV3-1 (or the pseudogene TRBV3-2), the J call TRBJ2-3; a possible D gene is TRBD2 (6 bases). Germline CDR1 LGHDT, CDR2 YNNKEL (reference sequence). The V and J ends lost 4 bases and 0 bases respectively, with 11 bases between them. The CDR3 runs to 15 residues. The CDR3 here is CASSRGLESTDTQYF. In DNA form, the CDR3 reads TGTGCCAGCAGCCGGGGACTGGAGAGCACAGATACGCAGTATTTT.

The V call is TRBV19, the J call TRBJ2-1, with 16 bases matching TRBD2. Unmatched junction bases numbered 12, after V lost 5 bases and J lost 2 bases. The CDR3 loop spans 20 amino acids. CDR1 is LNHDA and CDR2 is SQIVND in the germline V gene (reference sequence). CDR3 protein: CASSPGAGTSGRGTYNEQFF. In DNA form, the CDR3 reads TGTGCCAGTAGTCCAGGGGCTGGGACTAGCGGGAGGGGCACCTACAATGAGCAGTTCTTC.

Worth noting for this clone: The junction departs from the called germline gene at one end, perhaps through a read error. The rearrangement uses TRBV19 and TRBJ2-3; TRBD2 aligns across 12 bases. Germline V gives CDR1 LNHDA, CDR2 SQIVND (reference sequence). The CDR3 is 13 residues long. In DNA form, the CDR3 reads TGCCCCCCCCTAGCGGGAGGGCCGGGTACGCAGTATTTT. As protein: CPPLAGGPGTQYF.

This chain links TRBV10-1 with TRBJ2-7; D remains unclear. The CDR3 length is 13 residues. The ends were cut back, 2 bases at V and 0 bases at J, with 5 bases in the middle. CDR1 and CDR2 from the germline V gene are WNHNN and SYGVQD (reference sequence). Written as DNA, the CDR3 is TGCGCCAGCAGTGAGGAGGTCTCCTACGAGCAGTACTTC. Translating gives CASSEEVSYEQYF.

The chain links TRBV6-5 to TRBJ2-1; 12 bases agree with TRBD2. The J segment lost 10 bases and the V segment lost 6 bases, leaving 10 bases of the junction unmatched. The CDR3 sequence is 15 residues long. Germline CDR1 and CDR2: MNHEY and SVGAGI. CDR3 in amino acids: CASSLLAGGSREQFF. The DNA of the CDR3 is TGTGCCAGCAGCCTCCTAGCGGGAGGGTCACGGGAGCAGTTCTTC.

The chain joins TRBV7-8 to TRBJ2-7, with 7 nucleotides matching TRBD2. Trimming removed 8 bases from V and 3 bases from J; junction bases left unmatched: 1. CDR3 length equals 11 residues. Germline assignment: CDR1 SGHVS and CDR2 FQNEAQ. CDR3 amino acids: CASWGGYEQYF. The CDR3 DNA follows: TGTGCCAGCTGGGGGGGCTACGAGCAGTACTTC.

The chain employs TRBV6-4 and TRBJ1-5; 7 positions agree with TRBD1. Germline values: CDR1 MRHNA, CDR2 SNTAGT. V dropped 4 bases and J dropped 7; count of bases not matched to a gene: 4. The CDR3 spans 13 residues. Here the CDR3 reads CASSGQGGQPQHF. The DNA of the CDR3 is TGTGCCAGCAGTGGACAGGGTGGACAGCCCCAGCATTTT.

The rearrangement links TRBV7-9 to TRBJ2-3; D might be TRBD2 (5 bases). The length of the CDR3 is 13 residues. The V gene lost 2 bases and the J gene lost 6 bases, with 9 bases spanning the gap. In germline, CDR1 is SEHNR, CDR2 FQNEAQ (reference sequence). CDR3 bases: TGTGCCAGCAGCTTACGACTACAGGATACGCAGTATTTT. It specifies CASSLRLQDTQYF.

This chain uses TRBV19 with TRBJ2-5; D is perhaps TRBD1 (6 bases). Germline CDR1 reads LNHDA; CDR2 reads SQIVND (reference sequence). The CDR3 runs 13 residues. Trimming left V 4 bases short and J 3 bases short, with 9 bases between. CDR3 region: CASSKDRKETQYF. The CDR3 region has the DNA TGTGCCAGTAGTAAAGACAGGAAAGAGACCCAGTACTTC.